The 20 T cell receptor beta chains below all came from one sample that was sequenced in a study of T cell repertoires in cytomegalovirus infection. TCRdb re-called the reads through MiXCR, storing one row per CDR3 protein. The data contain over 90,000 distinct CDR3 sequences, about 15% of them seen just once; the ten biggest clones take up more than 7%. Sequenced: PBMCs. Receptor source: a human donor in good health (CMV status not recorded). Some clones in this sample may be carry-over from other donors' samples.

The sample holds a few counts of this clonotype. The CDR3 region is CASSRRGETQYF. DNA of the CDR3: TGTGCCAGCAGCCGTAGGGGGGAGACCCAGTACTTC. The V and J genes are TRBV5-6 and TRBJ2-5, with a possible D match to TRBD1 (6 bases). Germline CDR1 SGHDT, CDR2 YYEEEE. V lost 4 bases, J lost 5 bases, and 9 bases lay in between. The CDR3 is made up of 12 amino acids. The entire variable domain, with the rest obtained from reference TRBV5-6 and TRBJ2-5, is as follows: DAGVTQSPTHLIKTRGQQVTLRCSPKSGHDTVSWYQQALGQGPQFIFQYYEEEERQRGNFPDRFSGHQFPNYSSELNVNALLLGDSALYLCASSRRGETQYFGPGTRLLVL.

CDR3 region: CASSMNRDTEAFF. The CDR3 DNA is TGTGCCAGCAGCATGAACAGAGACACTGAAGCTTTCTTT. The J gene is TRBJ1-1, the V gene TRBV11-2; D not resolved. Germline values: CDR1 SGHAT, CDR2 FQNNGV. The CDR3 runs to 13 residues. Between the trimmed V and J ends, which lost 5 bases and 3 bases, there was a span of 10 bases.

This chain connects TRBV5-4 to TRBJ1-1; D is unclear. The CDR3 runs 15 residues. Per the germline V gene, CDR1 is SGHNT and CDR2 is YYREEE (reference sequence). Trimming cost V 10 bases and J 1 base, with 20 bases left between them. The CDR3 is CAYLPFGRKNTEAFF. CDR3 in DNA: TGTGCCTATCTCCCCTTTGGACGGAAGAACACTGAAGCTTTCTTT.

This clonotype came up many times. The gene calls are TRBV12-3 or TRBV12-4 and TRBJ2-1, with D possibly TRBD1 on 5 matching bases. There are 15 residues in the CDR3. The ends were cut back, 5 bases at V and 6 bases at J, with 17 bases in the middle. The CDR3 sequence is CASSLRELVRNEQFF. CDR3 sequence (DNA): TGTGCCAGCAGTCTCAGGGAATTGGTGCGCAATGAGCAGTTCTTC.

This clonotype was counted at least ten times. The chain's CDR3 is CASSRGQHNEQFF. The CDR3 DNA reads TGTGCCAGCAGCAGGGGACAGCACAATGAGCAGTTCTTC. The J gene is TRBJ2-1, the V gene TRBV7-8; 7 nucleotides agree with TRBD1. This CDR3 has 13 amino acids. Trimming took 5 bases from V and 5 from J; bases not matched to a gene: 3. CDR1 is SGHVS, CDR2 FQNEAQ, per germline.

The chain is built from TRBV2 and TRBJ1-5; weak D call: TRBD1 (5 bases). The CDR3 runs 15 residues. The V gene lost 7 bases and the J gene lost 0 bases, with 13 bases spanning the gap. Germline values: CDR1 SNHLY, CDR2 FYNNEI. The CDR3 loop is CASTGGSYSNQPQHF. The CDR3 DNA follows: TGTGCCAGCACGGGGGGGAGCTATAGCAATCAGCCCCAGCATTTT.

There are many counts of this clonotype. The V and J genes are TRBV6-2 or TRBV6-3 and TRBJ2-1; no clear D gene. The germline gives CDR1 MNHEY, CDR2 SVGEGT. The ends were cut back, 9 bases at V and 5 bases at J, with 14 bases in the middle. The CDR3 length is 13 residues. The DNA of the CDR3 is TGTGCCAGTCAAACTTACAGCCACAATGAGCAGTTCTTC. Its protein product is CASQTYSHNEQFF.

This clonotype was seen a handful of times. The rearrangement links TRBV5-6 to TRBJ1-2; 10 positions agree with TRBD1. Germline CDR1 and CDR2: SGHDT and YYEEEE. V lost 4 bases and J lost 5; bases outside the gene matches: 8. This CDR3 spans 15 amino acids. The CDR3 is CASSPAGTGVYGYTF. DNA for the CDR3: TGTGCCAGCAGCCCAGCCGGGACAGGGGTGTATGGCTACACCTTC.

As regards this clonotype: A read error may explain this, as a much larger clone is one base away. CDR3 nucleotide sequence: TGTGCCAGCGGCCATGGTTTGGGCAGGCCTATATACTACGAGCAGTACTTC. Amino acid sequence: CASGHGLGRPIYYEQYF. The chain is built from TRBV7-2 and TRBJ2-7; D is unclear. Germline V gives CDR1 SGHTA, CDR2 FQGNSA. CDR3 size: 17 residues. Between the trimmed V and J ends, which lost 8 bases and 3 bases, there was a span of 26 bases.

This clonotype was seen at least ten times. The V gene is TRBV12-3 or TRBV12-4, the J gene TRBJ2-3; 12 bases fit TRBD2. CDR3 size: 16 residues. V shed 2 bases and J 1 base; nucleotides not matched to a gene: 1. The CDR3 sequence is CASSLRTSGGTDTQYF. The CDR3 DNA reads as TGTGCCAGCAGTTTAAGGACTAGCGGGGGCACAGATACGCAGTATTTT.

This clonotype was observed many times. The chain is built from TRBV6-5 and TRBJ2-1; D gene uncertain. Germline V gives CDR1 MNHEY, CDR2 SVGAGI. Trimming took 0 bases from V and 5 from J, leaving 20 bases between them. The CDR3 has 18 residues. CDR3 protein: CASSYSKAPLQINNEQFF. The CDR3, as DNA: TGTGCCAGCAGTTACTCGAAGGCACCACTCCAGATTAACAATGAGCAGTTCTTC.

Notes on this clonotype: At one end, the junction sequence differs from germline, possibly due to a read error. V gene TRBV12-3 or TRBV12-4 combines with J gene TRBJ1-5, with D perhaps TRBD1 (6 bases). There are 14 residues in the CDR3. CDR3 sequence: CASSIGGPGQLQHF. The CDR3 DNA reads TGTGCCAGCAGTATCGGGGGCCCCGGACAGCTCCAGCATTTT.

At least ten counts were recorded for this clonotype. The chain uses TRBV7-6 and TRBJ1-5, with no clear D. CDR1 and CDR2 (germline): SGHVS, FNYEAQ. The CDR3 runs 13 residues. The germline V and J ends were trimmed by 1 base and 2 bases, with 3 bases remaining between them. The CDR3 DNA reads TGTGCCAGCAGCTTAGATGGCAATCAGCCCCAGCATTTT. Translating it yields CASSLDGNQPQHF.

The sample holds a few counts of this clonotype. This chain links TRBV2 with TRBJ2-1; D not certain. CDR3 length equals 12 residues. V shed 7 bases and J shed 9 bases, with 13 bases lying between them. Germline V CDR1 and CDR2: SNHLY, FYNNEI. The CDR3 sequence is CASTLPRSEQFF. The DNA for the CDR3 is TGTGCCAGCACCCTCCCTAGGAGTGAGCAGTTCTTC.

In its sample, this clonotype was seen many times. The junction does not match germline at one end; this may be a read error. This rearrangement joins TRBV7-3 to TRBJ2-1; TRBD2 matches at 10 bases. The CDR3 is 14 residues long. Per the germline V gene, CDR1 is SGHTA and CDR2 is FQGTGA. The CDR3 spells CASSLAGAYNEQFF. The CDR3, as DNA: TGCGCCAGCAGCCTAGCGGGGGCGTACAATGAGCAGTTCTTC.

This chain uses TRBV20-1 with TRBJ1-1; TRBD1 agrees at 7 bases. There are 14 residues in the CDR3. J lost 3 bases, V lost 3 bases, and 7 bases had no gene match. Looked up from germline, CDR1 is DFQATT and CDR2 is SNEGSKA (reference sequence). In nucleotides, the CDR3 is TGCAGTGCTAGTAAGGCGGGGACAGACACTGAAGCTTTCTTT. Protein product: CSASKAGTDTEAFF.

Many counts were recorded for this clonotype. This chain links TRBV2 with TRBJ2-7, with TRBD1 as a possible D gene (6 bases). The CDR3 is made up of 14 amino acids. Per the germline V gene, CDR1 is SNHLY and CDR2 is FYNNEI. The V gene lost 7 bases and the J gene lost 2 bases, with 15 bases spanning the gap. CDR3 sequence reads: CASTTGSLTYEQYF. CDR3 coding DNA: TGTGCCAGCACTACAGGGAGTCTTACCTACGAGCAGTACTTC.

This chain uses TRBV2 with TRBJ1-2; D perhaps matches TRBD1 (5 bases). V dropped 8 bases and J dropped 4 bases, with 17 bases sitting between them. The CDR3 runs to 14 residues. Germline assignment: CDR1 SNHLY and CDR2 FYNNEI. The CDR3 nucleotides read TGTGCCAGCCTAAGTGGGCAGGGCCCCTATGGCTACACCTTC. It translates to CASLSGQGPYGYTF.

This clonotype was seen at least ten times. The chain links TRBV2 to TRBJ2-3; 8 bases are shared with TRBD2. The V gene's germline CDR1 is SNHLY and CDR2 FYNNEI. This CDR3 contains 18 residues. V shed 5 bases, J shed 4 bases, and the junction held 17 bases outside the gene matches. CDR3 nucleotide sequence: TGTGCCAGCAGTAGGCGAAGGGTAGCGGGGCTTGTAGCAGATACGCAGTATTTT. This sequence encodes CASSRRRVAGLVADTQYF.

CDR3 loop: CASTGQLGNQPQHF. The CDR3 coding sequence is TGTGCCAGTACCGGCCAGCTAGGCAATCAGCCCCAGCATTTT. V usage is TRBV19 and J usage is TRBJ1-5; D unclear. Trimming left V 7 bases short and J 2 bases short, with 12 bases between. Germline lookup yields CDR1 LNHDA and CDR2 SQIVND (reference sequence). The CDR3 is 14 amino acids.